The 8 T cell receptor beta chains below come from one sample, sequenced in a study of regulatory T cells in long-lasting Graves disease. Arm-PCR with iRepertoire HTBI primers amplified the CDR3 regions for these TCR beta libraries. Using its own MiXCR run on the multiplex PCR reads, TCRdb lists one record per CDR3 protein. The sample includes hundreds of thousands of distinct CDR3 sequences, around 21% seen only once; the top ten take 7% to 10%. Noted time point: persistent/refractory GD, antithyroid drugs over 5 years with positive TRAb. With RNA extracted from PBMCs as input, the TCR library was made. Sample: peripheral blood mononuclear cells (PBMCs), taken when the disease was refractory, from a patient treated with antithyroid drugs. These receptors were obtained from a female donor with Graves disease.

This clonotype was observed many times. The rearrangement uses TRBV2 and TRBJ2-2; no definite D call. The CDR3 consists of 14 residues. V shed 1 base and J shed 2 bases, with 5 bases lying between them. Germline CDR1 and CDR2: SNHLY and FYNNEI. The CDR3 here is CASSEGQNTGELFF. The CDR3 DNA sequence: TGTGCCAGCAGTGAAGGGCAAAACACCGGGGAGCTGTTTTTT.

V is TRBV6-1 and J is TRBJ1-1; D gene ambiguous. The V gene lost 0 bases and the J gene lost 3 bases, with 11 bases spanning the gap. This CDR3 comprises 15 residues. Germline V gene data show CDR1 as MNHNS and CDR2 as SASEGT. The CDR3 DNA follows: TGTGCCAGCAGTGAAGCGACACAGTGGGACACTGAAGCTTTCTTT. Translation gives CASSEATQWDTEAFF.

A few counts support this clonotype. Possible read error: a much larger clone is one base away. This chain links TRBV2 with TRBJ2-6; TRBD1 aligns across 8 bases. This CDR3 is 18 amino acids long. Germline assignment: CDR1 SNHLY and CDR2 FYNNEI. The DNA of the CDR3 is TGTGCCAGCACCGGACAGGGCGCGATGAATTCTGGGGCCAACGTCCTGGCTTTC. This encodes CASTGQGAMNSGANVLAF. Full variable domain (outside the CDR3, taken from reference TRBV2 and TRBJ2-6): EPEVTQTPSHQVTQMGQEVILRCVPISNHLYFYWYRQILGQKVEFLVSFYNNEISEKSEIFDDQFSVERPDGSNFTLKIRSTKLEDSAMYFCASTGQGAMNSGANVLAFGAGSRLTVL.

The chain links TRBV11-2 to TRBJ2-7, with 11 bases that match TRBD2. V lost 5 bases, J lost 3 bases, and 6 bases stayed unmatched. Germline CDR1 SGHAT, CDR2 FQNNGV. This CDR3 region has 15 residues. The CDR3 region has the DNA TGTGCCAGCAGCGTGGGACTAGCGGCAAACTACGAGCAGTACTTC. This sequence encodes CASSVGLAANYEQYF.

This clonotype was seen ten or more times. The gene calls are TRBV7-6 and TRBJ2-7; no reliable D call. Trimming cost V 3 bases and J 6 bases, with 15 bases left between them. The germline gives CDR1 SGHVS, CDR2 FNYEAQ. The CDR3 sequence is 14 residues long. In nucleotides, the CDR3 is TGTGCCAGCAGCTTGGTAGCTGGACCTGCCGAGCAGTACTTC. It translates to CASSLVAGPAEQYF.

This clonotype turned up a few times. The chain joins TRBV6-1 to TRBJ1-1; D is uncertain. This CDR3 spans 17 amino acids. The V gene's germline CDR1 is MNHNS and CDR2 SASEGT. V dropped 7 bases and J dropped 4 bases, with 25 bases sitting between them. CDR3 sequence (DNA): TGTGCCAGCACCGCCCAGTCACGCGGGAGGCTAGGCACTGAAGCTTTCTTT. Residues: CASTAQSRGRLGTEAFF.

This clonotype has more than one count but fewer than ten. The DNA of the CDR3 is TGTGCCAGCACCGGAAGGGAGGGTCTCTACGAGCAGTACTTC. This codes for CASTGREGLYEQYF. This sequence joins TRBV12-3 or TRBV12-4 and TRBJ2-7, with TRBD2 identical over 7 bases. There are 14 residues in the CDR3. V lost 7 bases to trimming and J lost 3 bases; unmatched junction nucleotides: 9.

In this sample, this clonotype turned up many times. The V and J genes are TRBV29-1 and TRBJ2-2; D may be TRBD1 (5 bases). The CDR3 spans 12 residues. From germline, CDR1 is SQVTM and CDR2 ANQGSEA. The germline V and J ends were trimmed by 2 bases and 6 bases, with 7 bases remaining between them. CDR3 sequence: CSVESRAGELFF. The CDR3 DNA sequence: TGCAGCGTTGAAAGCAGGGCCGGGGAGCTGTTTTTT.